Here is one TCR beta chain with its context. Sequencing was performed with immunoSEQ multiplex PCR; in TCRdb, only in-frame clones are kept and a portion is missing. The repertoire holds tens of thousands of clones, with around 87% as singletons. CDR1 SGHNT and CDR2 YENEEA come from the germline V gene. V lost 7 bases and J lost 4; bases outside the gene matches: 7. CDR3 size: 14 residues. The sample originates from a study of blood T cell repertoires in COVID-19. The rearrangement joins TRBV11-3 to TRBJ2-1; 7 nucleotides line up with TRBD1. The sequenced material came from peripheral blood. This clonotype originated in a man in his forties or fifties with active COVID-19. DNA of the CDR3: TGTGCCAGCAATGGGGACAGTTCTTACAATGAGCAGTTCTTC. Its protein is CASNGDSSYNEQFF.